This is a list of T cell receptor beta chains from one sample in a study of CD8 T cells in Susac syndrome. From the immunoSEQ multiplex PCR reads, TCRdb called clonotypes with MiXCR, one entry per CDR3 protein. The sample lists more than 200,000 distinct CDR3 sequences; around 90% were seen once. The material sequenced was CD8+ T cells from PBMCs. The receptor set was obtained from a human donor with multiple sclerosis. Each CDR3 is given with its conserved first and last residue. Each record gives: V gene, D gene, clone size, J gene, CDR3 DNA, CDR3 protein. The D gene is left open where the match is weak. Size tells how often a clone was seen (once, few, many) or the class of an expanded clone, and some rows leave it out.

TRBV11-1,TRBD1,once,TRBJ2-3,TGTGCCAGCAGTGACGAGGTCTGGGCAGGGGGCCAGGTTGGGGGAGATACGCAGTATTTT,CASSDEVWAGGQVGGDTQYF
TRBV7-9,NA,NA,TRBJ1-1,TGTGCCAGCAGCCCCGGGGGGAGGGCTTTCTTT,CASSPGGRAFF
TRBV6-2/TRBV6-3,TRBD2,NA,TRBJ2-1,TGTGCCAGCTCCGATGGGAGGGTGAAGTTCTTC,CASSDGRVKFF
TRBV25-1,NA,once,TRBJ1-2,TGTGCCAGCAGTGCCGGCCCGGGTTCTGGCTACACCTTC,CASSAGPGSGYTF
TRBV23-1,NA,NA,TRBJ2-2,TGCGCCAGCAGTCAATCGGCACAGGGCGGGACCGGGGAGCTGTTTTTT,CASSQSAQGGTGELFF
TRBV3-1,NA,NA,TRBJ2-7,TGTGCCAGCAGCCCGTCGGAGAATAGCTACGAGCAGTACTTC,CASSPSENSYEQYF
TRBV2,NA,NA,TRBJ1-3,TGTGCCAGCAGTGAGGGGCAGATCGGAAACACCATATATTTT,CASSEGQIGNTIYF
TRBV3-1,NA,NA,TRBJ2-5,TGTGCCAGCAGCCAAGTGAGTCCCCAAGAGACCCAGTACTTC,CASSQVSPQETQYF
TRBV5-4,TRBD1,NA,TRBJ1-2,TGTGCCAGCAGCTTGGCGGACAGGGAATATGGCTACACCTTC,CASSLADREYGYTF
TRBV5-1,NA,NA,TRBJ1-1,TGCGCCAGCAGCTTGGAGCAGGGTCGAGAAGCTTTCTTT,CASSLEQGREAFF
TRBV30,NA,NA,TRBJ1-1,TGTGCCTGGAATCCCGCCAGGGCCGTGGAAGCTTTCTTT,CAWNPARAVEAFF
TRBV9,NA,NA,TRBJ2-2,TGTGCCAGCAGCGAATCGGGGGGCAGGAACACCGGGGAGCTGTTTTTT,CASSESGGRNTGELFF
TRBV13,NA,NA,TRBJ2-4,TGTGCCAGCAGCTTAGGCGTTTTCGAGGGAAACATTCAGTACTTC,CASSLGVFEGNIQYF
TRBV9,TRBD1,once,TRBJ1-1,TGTGCCAGCAGCCCTTGGACAGGGCAAATGAACACTGAAGCTTTCTTT,CASSPWTGQMNTEAFF
TRBV30,NA,NA,TRBJ2-2,TGTGCCTGGAGTTTGGGGTACTCCGGGGAGCTGTTTTTT,CAWSLGYSGELFF
TRBV7-9,TRBD1,NA,TRBJ1-1,TGTGCCAGCAGCTTCTCAGACAGGGGGCAAGAAGCTTTCTTT,CASSFSDRGQEAFF
TRBV25-1,TRBD2,NA,TRBJ2-1,TGTGCCAGCAGTGAACAGGATAGCGGGAGCGATGAGCAGTTCTTC,CASSEQDSGSDEQFF
TRBV27,TRBD1,NA,TRBJ1-1,TGTGCCAGCAGTTCGGGACAGCCACTTGAAGCTTTCTTT,CASSSGQPLEAFF
TRBV20-1,TRBD2,NA,TRBJ2-7,TGCAGTGCTAGTGGGCTAGCGGGAGGCTACGAGCAGTACTTC,CSASGLAGGYEQYF
TRBV18,NA,NA,TRBJ1-2,TGTGCCAGCTTTTCGCCGGGAGACTATGGCTACACCTTC,CASFSPGDYGYTF
TRBV3-1,TRBD1,NA,TRBJ2-5,TGTGCCAGCAGCCAAACCGACAGGGGCCCCTTTCAAGAGACCCAGTACTTC,CASSQTDRGPFQETQYF
TRBV12-5,NA,NA,TRBJ1-1,TGTGCTAGTGGCCACCCGGGCGGTGAAGCTTTCTTT,CASGHPGGEAFF